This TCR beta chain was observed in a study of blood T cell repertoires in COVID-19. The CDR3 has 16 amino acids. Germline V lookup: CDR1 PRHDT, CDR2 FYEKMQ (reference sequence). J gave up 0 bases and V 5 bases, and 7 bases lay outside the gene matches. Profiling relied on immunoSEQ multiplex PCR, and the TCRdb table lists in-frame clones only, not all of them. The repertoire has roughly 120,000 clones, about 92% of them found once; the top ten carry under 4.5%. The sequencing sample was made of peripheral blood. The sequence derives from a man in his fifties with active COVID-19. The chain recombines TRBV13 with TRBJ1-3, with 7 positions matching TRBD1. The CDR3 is CASSNSDRSSGNTIYF. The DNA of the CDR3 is TGTGCCAGCAGCAACTCGGACAGGTCCTCTGGAAACACCATATATTTT.